This TCR beta chain was sequenced for a study of regulatory T cells in long-lasting Graves disease. Notes on this clonotype: Its antigen remains unidentified.

The CDR3 spans 17 residues. After removal of 1 base from V and 1 base from J, the junction contained 6 bases not matched to a gene. The time point: newly diagnosed GD, antithyroid drugs for less than 3 months. Isolated PBMC RNA provided the starting material for the TCR library. Whole-study results and caveats: Persistent Graves' patients had lower TCR diversity than newly diagnosed ones.

The TCR beta library used iRepertoire HTBI primers with Arm-PCR amplification of CDR3. Original processing notes: Among the samples, around 58 TRBV and around 15 TRBJ segments were identified. TCRdb ran MiXCR on the multiplex PCR reads and lists one entry per CDR3 protein. The V and J calls and clone size come from TCRdb's table, not from the authors' own analysis. The table lists some 250,000 distinct CDR3 sequences, over 20% of them singletons. Sequencing was performed on peripheral blood mononuclear cells (PBMCs), taken at new diagnosis, from a patient treated with antithyroid drugs. The TCR sequence derives from a female donor with Graves disease. This chain uses TRBV12-3 or TRBV12-4 with TRBJ2-3; TRBD2 matches 9 bases. The CDR3 DNA reads TGTGCCAGCAGTTTAGACCGCGGGAGGGTTCGCACAGATACGCAGTATTTT. Translating gives CASSLDRGRVRTDTQYF.